The 2 T cell receptor beta chains below come from one sample, sequenced in a study of blood T cell repertoires in COVID-19. TCRdb keeps only in-frame clones here, not all; method: immunoSEQ multiplex PCR. The sample lists under 500,000 clones; nearly 90% were seen once. Sequenced material: PBMCs or T cells enriched from blood (not recorded which). The receptors originated from a woman younger than 30 with acute COVID-19.

The genes are TRBV18 and TRBJ1-2; 8 bases are a match to TRBD1. In germline, CDR1 is KGHSH, CDR2 LQKENI. V lost 0 bases and J lost 4; bases outside the gene matches: 7. This CDR3 is built from 16 residues. DNA of the CDR3: TGTGCCAGCTCACCACCCCAGGGGGCGCGGGGCTATGGCTACACCTTC. It codes for CASSPPQGARGYGYTF.

The rearrangement uses TRBV10-1 and TRBJ2-1; weak D call: TRBD2 (6 bases). V lost 4 bases, J lost 8 bases, and 18 bases lay in between. This CDR3 comprises 15 residues. Germline CDR1 and CDR2: WNHNN and SYGVQD (reference sequence). This CDR3 reads CASSGTPGSGDEQFF. The CDR3 DNA reads as TGCGCCAGCAGTGGGACTCCCGGGTCGGGGGATGAGCAGTTCTTC.